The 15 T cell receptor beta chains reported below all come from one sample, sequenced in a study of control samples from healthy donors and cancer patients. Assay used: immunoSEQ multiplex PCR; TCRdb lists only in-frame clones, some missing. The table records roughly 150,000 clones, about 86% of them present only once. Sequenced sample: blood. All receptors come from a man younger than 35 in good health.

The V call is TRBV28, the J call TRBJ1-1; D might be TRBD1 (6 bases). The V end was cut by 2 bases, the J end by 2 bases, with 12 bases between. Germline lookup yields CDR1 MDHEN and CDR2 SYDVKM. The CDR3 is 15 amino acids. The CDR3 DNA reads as TGTGCCAGCAGTTTACTGGACAGAAAAAACACTGAAGCTTTCTTT. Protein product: CASSLLDRKNTEAFF.

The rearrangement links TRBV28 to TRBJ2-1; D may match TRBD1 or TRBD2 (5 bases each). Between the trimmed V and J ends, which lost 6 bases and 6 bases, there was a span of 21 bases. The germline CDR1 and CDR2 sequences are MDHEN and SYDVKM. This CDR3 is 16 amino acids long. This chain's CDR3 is CASSPGPRSLTNEQFF. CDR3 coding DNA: TGTGCCAGCAGCCCGGGGCCGCGGTCCCTTACCAATGAGCAGTTCTTC.

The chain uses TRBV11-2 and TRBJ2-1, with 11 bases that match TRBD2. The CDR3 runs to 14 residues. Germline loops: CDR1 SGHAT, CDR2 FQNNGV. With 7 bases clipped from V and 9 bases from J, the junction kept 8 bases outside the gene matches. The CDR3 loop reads CASTPTSGDFEQFF. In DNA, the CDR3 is TGTGCCAGCACCCCGACTAGCGGGGATTTTGAGCAGTTCTTC.

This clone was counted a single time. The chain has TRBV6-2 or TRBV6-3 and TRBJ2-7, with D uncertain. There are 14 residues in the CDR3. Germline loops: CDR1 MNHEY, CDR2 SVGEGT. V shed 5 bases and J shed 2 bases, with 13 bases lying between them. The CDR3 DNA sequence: TGTGCCAGCAGTCTACCGGACGTTACCTACGAGCAGTACTTC. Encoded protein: CASSLPDVTYEQYF.

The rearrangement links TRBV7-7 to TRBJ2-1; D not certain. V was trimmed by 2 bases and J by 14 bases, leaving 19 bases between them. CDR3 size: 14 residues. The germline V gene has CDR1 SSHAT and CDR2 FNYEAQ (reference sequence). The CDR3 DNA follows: TGTGCCAGCAGCTTAAATCCCTCGGGCGCCCCGGAGTTCTTC. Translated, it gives CASSLNPSGAPEFF.

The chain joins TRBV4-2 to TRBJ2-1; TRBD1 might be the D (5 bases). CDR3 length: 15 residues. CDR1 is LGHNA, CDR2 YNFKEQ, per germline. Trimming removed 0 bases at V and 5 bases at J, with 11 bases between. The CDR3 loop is CASSQDQGSHNEQFF. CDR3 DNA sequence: TGTGCCAGCAGCCAAGATCAGGGTTCTCACAATGAGCAGTTCTTC.

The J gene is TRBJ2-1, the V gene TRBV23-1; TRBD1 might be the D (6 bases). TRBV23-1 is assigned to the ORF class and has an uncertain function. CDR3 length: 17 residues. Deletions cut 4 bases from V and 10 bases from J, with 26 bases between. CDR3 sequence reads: CASSRLGGLLQGNEQFF. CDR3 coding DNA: TGCGCCAGCAGTCGCTTAGGAGGCTTGTTACAGGGAAACGAGCAGTTCTTC.

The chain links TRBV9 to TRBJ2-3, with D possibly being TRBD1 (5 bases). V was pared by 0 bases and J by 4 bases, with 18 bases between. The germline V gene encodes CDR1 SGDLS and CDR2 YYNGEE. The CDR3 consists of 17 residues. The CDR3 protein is CASSVDRRRTSADTQYF. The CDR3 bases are TGTGCCAGCAGCGTAGATCGTCGACGGACAAGCGCAGATACGCAGTATTTT.

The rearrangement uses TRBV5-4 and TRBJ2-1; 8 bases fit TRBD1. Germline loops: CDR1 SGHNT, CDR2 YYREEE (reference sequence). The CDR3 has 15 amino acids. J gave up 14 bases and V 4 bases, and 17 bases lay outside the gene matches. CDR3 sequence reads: CASSHGAQQGVVEFF. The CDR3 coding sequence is TGTGCCAGCAGCCACGGCGCCCAACAGGGGGTGGTGGAGTTCTTC. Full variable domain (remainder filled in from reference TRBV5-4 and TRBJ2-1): ETGVTQSPTHLIKTRGQQVTLRCSSQSGHNTVSWYQQALGQGPQFIFQYYREEENGRGNFPPRFSGLQFPNYSSELNVNALELDDSALYLCASSHGAQQGVVEFFGPGTRLTVL.

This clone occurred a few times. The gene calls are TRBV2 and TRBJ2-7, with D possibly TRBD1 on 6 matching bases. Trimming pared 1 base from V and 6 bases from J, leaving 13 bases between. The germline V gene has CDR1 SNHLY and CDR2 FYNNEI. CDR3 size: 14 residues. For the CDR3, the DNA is TGTGCCAGCAGTGAAGACAGGGTGCTAATCGAGCAGTACTTC. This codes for CASSEDRVLIEQYF.

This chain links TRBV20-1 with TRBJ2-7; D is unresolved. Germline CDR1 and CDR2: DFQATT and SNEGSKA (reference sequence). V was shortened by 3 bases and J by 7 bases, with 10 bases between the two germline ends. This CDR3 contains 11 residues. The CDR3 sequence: CSARGFREQYF. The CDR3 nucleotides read TGCAGTGCTAGGGGTTTCCGGGAGCAGTACTTC.

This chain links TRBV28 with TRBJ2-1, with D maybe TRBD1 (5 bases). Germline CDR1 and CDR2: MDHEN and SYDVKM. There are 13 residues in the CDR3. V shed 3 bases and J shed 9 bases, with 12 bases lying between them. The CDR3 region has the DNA TGTGCCAGCAGTTTGGGGCAGGTGGGTGAGCAGTTCTTC. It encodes CASSLGQVGEQFF.

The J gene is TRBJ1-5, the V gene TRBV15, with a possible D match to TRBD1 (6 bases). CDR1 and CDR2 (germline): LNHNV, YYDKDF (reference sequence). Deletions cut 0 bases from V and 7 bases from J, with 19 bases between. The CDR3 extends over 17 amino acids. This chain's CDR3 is CATSRDTGSALGQPQHF. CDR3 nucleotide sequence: TGTGCCACCAGCAGAGATACAGGGTCCGCCCTGGGGCAGCCCCAGCATTTT.

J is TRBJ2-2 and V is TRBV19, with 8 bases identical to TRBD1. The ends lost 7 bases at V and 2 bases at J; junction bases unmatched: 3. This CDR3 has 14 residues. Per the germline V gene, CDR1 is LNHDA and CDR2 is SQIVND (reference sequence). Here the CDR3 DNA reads TGTGCCAGTACCGGGACAGGAAACACCGGGGAGCTGTTTTTT. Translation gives CASTGTGNTGELFF.

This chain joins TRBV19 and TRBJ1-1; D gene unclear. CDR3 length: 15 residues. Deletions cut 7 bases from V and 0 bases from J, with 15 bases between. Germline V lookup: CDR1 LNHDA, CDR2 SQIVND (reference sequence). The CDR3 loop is CASTPASRMNTEAFF. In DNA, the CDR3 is TGTGCCAGTACCCCGGCCTCCCGGATGAACACTGAAGCTTTCTTT.